This is a list of T cell receptor beta chains from one sample in a study of T cell responses to AZD1222 COVID-19 vaccine. TCRdb's table, derived via immunoSEQ multiplex PCR, lists solely in-frame clones and lacks some. The table lists approximately 140,000 clones, more than 80% of them singletons, with around 3.1% in the top ten. The sequenced sample was peripheral blood, obtained 28 days after the second AZD1222 dose. The receptor source for this set is an adult who received the AZD1222 COVID-19 vaccine. Each CDR3 is given with its conserved first and last residue. The D gene is left open where the match is weak. The size field is filled for only some rows; it gives once, few, many or a size class.

abundance,j_gene,v_gene,len,d_gene,CDR3aa,CDR3nt
once,TRBJ2-1,TRBV11-2,15,NA,CASSLEQGSYNEQFF,TGTGCCAGCAGCTTAGAACAGGGTTCTTACAATGAGCAGTTCTTC
NA,TRBJ2-5,TRBV6-6,16,NA,CASSYTGLRGKETQYF,TGTGCCAGCAGTTACACCGGACTCAGGGGCAAAGAGACCCAGTACTTC
NA,TRBJ1-3,TRBV30,13,NA,CAWSGGMGNTIYF,TGTGCCTGGAGCGGCGGGATGGGAAACACCATATATTTT
NA,TRBJ1-1,TRBV19,17,NA,CASSHPGPRAGNTEAFF,TGTGCCAGTAGCCATCCCGGCCCCAGGGCGGGGAACACTGAAGCTTTCTTT
NA,TRBJ2-7,TRBV5-1,13,TRBD1,CASSTDRGYEQYF,TGCGCCAGCAGTACGGACAGGGGCTACGAGCAGTACTTC
NA,TRBJ2-7,TRBV5-1,14,TRBD1,CASSLRQGAYEQYF,TGCGCCAGCAGCTTGAGGCAGGGGGCGTACGAGCAGTACTTC
few,TRBJ1-1,TRBV7-8,15,TRBD1,CASSLGWTGNTEAFF,TGTGCCAGCAGCTTAGGTTGGACAGGGAACACTGAAGCTTTCTTT
NA,TRBJ2-1,TRBV27,17,NA,CASSSGQGAGSYNEQFF,TGTGCCAGCAGTTCCGGACAGGGAGCGGGATCCTACAATGAGCAGTTCTTC
NA,TRBJ2-7,TRBV3-1/TRBV3-2,17,TRBD1,CASSLSRGQGEAGEQYF,TGTGCCAGCAGCCTATCGAGGGGACAGGGGGAGGCCGGCGAGCAGTACTTC
NA,TRBJ2-5,TRBV11-3,15,TRBD1,CASSSRDRGPETQYF,TGTGCCAGCAGCTCCCGGGACAGGGGGCCAGAGACCCAGTACTTC
NA,TRBJ1-2,TRBV6-5,14,NA,CASSSDRANYGYTF,TGTGCCAGCAGTTCGGACAGAGCTAACTATGGCTACACCTTC
NA,TRBJ2-1,TRBV12-3/TRBV12-4,11,NA,CASTTYNEQFF,TGTGCCAGCACTACTTACAATGAGCAGTTCTTC
NA,TRBJ2-5,TRBV11-2,16,TRBD2,CASSLVRLAGRETQYF,TGTGCCAGCAGCTTAGTAAGACTAGCGGGAAGAGAGACCCAGTACTTC
NA,TRBJ2-1,TRBV2,16,TRBD1,CASSTPGTGIIYEQFF,TGTGCCAGCAGTACGCCCGGGACAGGGATTATATATGAGCAGTTCTTC
many,TRBJ2-1,TRBV4-2,16,NA,CASSLNSGSSYNEQFF,TGTGCCAGCAGCCTGAACTCAGGGAGCTCCTACAATGAGCAGTTCTTC
few,TRBJ1-1,TRBV4-1,15,TRBD1,CASSQGQGGWTEAFF,TGCGCCAGCAGCCAGGGACAGGGGGGATGGACTGAAGCTTTCTTT
once,TRBJ1-1,TRBV12-5,14,TRBD1,CASSGQGGNTEAFF,TGTGCTAGTTCAGGACAGGGGGGCAACACTGAAGCTTTCTTT
NA,TRBJ1-5,TRBV5-1,13,TRBD1,CASSLGQGEPQHF,TGCGCCAGCAGCCTAGGACAGGGTGAACCCCAGCATTTT
NA,TRBJ1-1,TRBV6-5,13,NA,CAALPGAGAEAFF,TGTGCCGCCCTCCCGGGGGCTGGGGCTGAAGCTTTCTTT
NA,TRBJ2-1,TRBV27,17,TRBD2,CASRPVLDASGRGKQFF,TGTGCCAGCAGACCCGTCCTAGACGCTAGCGGGAGGGGCAAGCAGTTCTTC
NA,TRBJ2-3,TRBV18,19,NA,CASSRNRRQGERDTDTQYF,TGTGCCAGCTCACGCAACCGGAGGCAGGGGGAGCGGGACACAGATACGCAGTATTTT
NA,TRBJ2-2,TRBV6-6,15,NA,CASSSLQGFVGELFF,TGTGCCAGCAGTTCCTTACAAGGTTTCGTCGGGGAGCTGTTTTTT
NA,TRBJ2-1,TRBV7-6,16,TRBD2,CASRPLAGGGHNEQFF,TGTGCCAGCAGACCCCTAGCGGGAGGCGGCCACAATGAGCAGTTCTTC
few,TRBJ2-1,TRBV25-1,16,NA,CASSDRPDGSYNEQFF,TGTGCCAGCAGTGACCGACCGGACGGATCCTACAATGAGCAGTTCTTC
NA,TRBJ1-1,TRBV3-1/TRBV3-2,13,NA,CASSHYSDREAFF,TGTGCCAGCAGCCATTATTCGGACCGTGAAGCTTTCTTT
NA,TRBJ2-7,TRBV4-2,12,NA,CARRGRCNEQYF,TGTGCCCGAAGGGGGAGGTGTAACGAGCAGTACTTC
NA,TRBJ1-1,TRBV10-3,12,NA,CAISDLNTEAFF,TGTGCCATCAGCGACTTGAACACTGAAGCTTTCTTT
NA,TRBJ1-2,TRBV30,14,NA,CAWRIVGSSYGYTF,TGTGCCTGGAGGATAGTAGGAAGCAGCTATGGCTACACCTTC
NA,TRBJ1-2,TRBV25-1,15,NA,CASSEGGSRPYGYTF,TGTGCCAGCAGTGAAGGAGGAAGCAGACCCTATGGCTACACCTTC
NA,TRBJ2-3,TRBV29-1,14,TRBD2,CSVRTSAFTDTQYF,TGCAGCGTCAGGACTAGCGCTTTCACAGATACGCAGTATTTT
NA,TRBJ2-3,TRBV18,17,TRBD2,CASSPPRSGSGADTQYF,TGTGCCAGCTCACCCCCGCGTAGCGGGAGTGGGGCAGATACGCAGTATTTT
NA,TRBJ1-5,TRBV3-1/TRBV3-2,15,NA,CASSQDPGSNQPQHF,TGTGCCAGCAGCCAAGATCCCGGGTCCAATCAGCCCCAGCATTTT
NA,TRBJ1-2,TRBV10-3,13,NA,CAISESTGYGYTF,TGTGCCATCAGTGAGTCAACTGGCTATGGCTACACCTTC
NA,TRBJ1-4,TRBV7-9,15,TRBD1,CASSLGTGGFEKLFF,TGTGCCAGCAGCTTAGGAACAGGGGGGTTTGAAAAACTGTTTTTT
NA,TRBJ2-7,TRBV29-1,15,TRBD1,CSVEGTGRDAYEQYF,TGCAGCGTTGAAGGGACAGGTCGAGACGCCTACGAGCAGTACTTC